The 2 T cell receptor beta chains presented below share a single source sample, sequenced in a study of T cell clonality in common variable immunodeficiency. Produced via immunoSEQ multiplex PCR; TCRdb's table is partial and in-frame only. The sample yields some 38,000 clones, without any singletons. The specimen sequenced was peripheral blood mononuclear cells. These receptors all come from a person aged 18-70 years in good health.

In its sample, this clone was seen a few times. The read is 3 residues too short to cover the CDR3 end, so that end is filled in from the germline J gene. The chain links TRBV6-2 or TRBV6-3 to TRBJ2-1, with D possibly matching TRBD2 (5 bases). Germline CDR1 MNHEY, CDR2 SVGEGT. The CDR3 spans 15 residues. V lost 5 bases, J lost 2 bases, and 13 bases lay in between. The CDR3 loop is CASSLSERPYNEQFF. Incomplete CDR3 DNA: TGTGCCAGCAGTCTTAGCGAGAGGCCCTACAATGAG.

This clone has a handful of counts. This chain's CDR3 is CASSPGQSNSPLFF. CDR3 DNA (partial): TGTGCCAGCAGCCCGGGACAGTCGAATTCACCA. The genes are TRBV7-9 and TRBJ1-4; 7 positions match TRBD1. The read is 3 residues too short to cover the CDR3 end, so that end is filled in from the germline J gene. The CDR3 spans 14 residues. Germline values: CDR1 SEHNR, CDR2 FQNEAQ (reference sequence).